This is a list of T cell receptor beta chains from one sample in a study of CD8 T cells in ankylosing spondylitis. TCRdb re-called the 5' RACE reads through MiXCR, storing one row per CDR3 protein. The sample has under 150,000 distinct CDR3 sequences, roughly 15% seen once. The sequenced sample was blood, either unsorted or a sorted T cell fraction (not recorded which). The source of these receptors is a female donor with ankylosing spondylitis or in good health (not recorded which). CDR3s include the opening cysteine and the closing phenylalanine or tryptophan. The D gene is left open where the match is weak. Clone size is given for some rows only: seen once, a few or many times, or a class if the clone is expanded.

size	V	J	D	CDR3	DNA
many	TRBV12-3/TRBV12-4	TRBJ2-6	TRBD1	CASSSGTGAKSGANVLTF	TGTGCCAGCAGTTCCGGGACAGGGGCTAAATCTGGGGCCAACGTCCTGACTTTC
NA	TRBV5-1	TRBJ2-3	NA	CASSFKGDMDTQYF	TGCGCCAGCAGCTTTAAGGGAGACATGGATACGCAGTATTTT
many	TRBV20-1	TRBJ2-7	NA	CSAREKGRVSYEQYF	TGCAGTGCTAGAGAAAAGGGCAGGGTGAGCTACGAGCAGTACTTC
few	TRBV2	TRBJ2-7	TRBD1	CASSEASQGVSREQYF	TGTGCCAGCAGTGAAGCATCCCAGGGGGTATCGCGGGAGCAGTACTTC
many	TRBV12-3/TRBV12-4	TRBJ1-6	NA	CASSLGLNSPLHF	TGTGCCAGCAGCTTGGGACTTAATTCACCCCTCCACTTT
few	TRBV3-1	TRBJ2-7	TRBD2	CASSQDWTSFSEQYF	TGTGCCAGCAGCCAAGATTGGACTAGTTTTTCCGAGCAGTACTTC
few	TRBV12-5	TRBJ2-7	TRBD1	CASGPSRTGEVNEQYF	TGTGCTAGTGGTCCCTCCCGGACAGGGGAGGTCAACGAGCAGTACTTC
few	TRBV15	TRBJ2-1	TRBD2	CATSSRGLAGGFSYNEQFF	TGTGCCACCAGCAGCCGGGGGCTAGCGGGAGGGTTCTCCTACAATGAGCAGTTCTTC
many	TRBV12-3/TRBV12-4	TRBJ2-2	TRBD2	CASSTRGDRPLLTGELFF	TGTGCCAGCAGTACCCGGGGGGATCGGCCCCTCCTGACCGGGGAGCTGTTTTTT
many	TRBV7-3	TRBJ2-1	TRBD2	CASSLYLQRGNEQFF	TGTGCCAGCAGCTTATACCTACAGCGGGGCAATGAGCAGTTCTTC
many	TRBV12-3/TRBV12-4	TRBJ2-7	NA	CASSNSDGNYEQYF	TGTGCCAGCAGTAACTCGGACGGGAACTACGAGCAGTACTTC
many	TRBV29-1	TRBJ1-1	NA	CSVDTEAFF	TGCAGCGTTGACACTGAAGCTTTCTTT
NA	TRBV5-1	TRBJ2-1	TRBD2	CASSLASSGNEQFF	TGCGCCAGCAGCTTGGCCTCTAGCGGGAATGAGCAGTTCTTC
many	TRBV5-1	TRBJ2-5	NA	CASSFGGQETQYF	TGCGCCAGCAGCTTTGGGGGACAAGAGACCCAGTACTTC
NA	TRBV6-1	TRBJ1-1	NA	CASSEVGGPSAAFF	TGTGCCAGCAGTGAAGTCGGGGGGCCATCTGCAGCTTTCTTT
many	TRBV3-1	TRBJ2-2	NA	CASTTRGGELFF	TGTGCCAGCACCACTCGAGGCGGGGAGCTGTTTTTT
many	TRBV5-8	TRBJ2-7	NA	CASSYREGYEQYF	TGTGCCAGCAGCTACAGGGAAGGCTACGAGCAGTACTTC
many	TRBV13	TRBJ2-1	NA	CASSLGLGGYLGKDEQFF	TGTGCCAGCAGCTTGGGCTTAGGGGGGTATCTCGGGAAGGATGAGCAGTTCTTC
few	TRBV12-3/TRBV12-4	TRBJ2-2	TRBD2	CASRRSGRLDTGELFF	TGTGCCAGCAGACGTAGCGGGAGATTAGACACCGGGGAGCTGTTTTTT
few	TRBV11-3	TRBJ2-2	NA	CASSTDRELFF	TGTGCCAGCAGCACGGATAGGGAGCTGTTTTTT
NA	TRBV12-3/TRBV12-4	TRBJ1-5	NA	CASSLQGRNQPQHF	TGTGCCAGCAGTTTACAGGGCCGCAATCAGCCCCAGCATTTT
NA	TRBV7-8	TRBJ1-3	NA	CASSLGAGLAGNTIYF	TGTGCCAGCAGCTTAGGGGCGGGGCTAGCTGGAAACACCATATATTTT
few	TRBV5-1	TRBJ2-7	NA	CASSLQATEGGLYEQYF	TGCGCCAGCAGCTTACAAGCGACGGAGGGGGGACTTTACGAGCAGTACTTC
many	TRBV12-3/TRBV12-4	TRBJ2-7	NA	CASSHLGIDEQYF	TGTGCCAGCAGTCACCTGGGCATCGACGAGCAGTACTTC
few	TRBV6-2/TRBV6-3	TRBJ1-1	NA	CASSYEGVTEAFF	TGTGCCAGCAGTTACGAGGGGGTGACTGAAGCTTTCTTT
many	TRBV12-3/TRBV12-4	TRBJ1-5	NA	CASSQSRSEPQHF	TGTGCCAGCAGTCAATCGAGGTCGGAGCCCCAGCATTTT
many	TRBV5-1	TRBJ1-4	NA	CASGAGEMEWNEKLFF	TGCGCCAGCGGGGCAGGGGAAATGGAGTGGAATGAAAAACTGTTTTTT
many	TRBV4-1	TRBJ2-7	NA	CASRPTAGSYEQYF	TGCGCCAGCAGGCCTACGGCGGGTTCCTACGAGCAGTACTTC
NA	TRBV29-1	TRBJ2-5	NA	CRAKRVETQYF	TGCAGGGCGAAGAGGGTGGAGACCCAGTACTTC
NA	TRBV12-3/TRBV12-4	TRBJ2-1	TRBD2	CASSRLAKGYNEQFF	TGTGCCAGCAGCCGACTAGCGAAGGGTTACAATGAGCAGTTCTTC
many	TRBV20-1	TRBJ2-2	NA	CSARDYRHGDTGELFF	TGCAGTGCTAGAGATTACAGGCATGGGGACACCGGGGAGCTGTTTTTT
many	TRBV20-1	TRBJ2-7	TRBD2	CSARGGLTNYEQYF	TGCAGTGCTCGGGGGGGACTAACGAACTACGAGCAGTACTTC
many	TRBV7-7	TRBJ2-7	NA	CASSLDHEQYF	TGTGCTAGCAGCTTAGATCACGAGCAGTACTTC
many	TRBV20-1	TRBJ2-7	TRBD2	CSASLRGYEQYF	TGCAGTGCCAGTCTGCGGGGGTACGAGCAGTACTTC
many	TRBV20-1	TRBJ2-1	TRBD2	CSARASGLGFNEQFF	TGCAGTGCTCGAGCGTCCGGACTAGGGTTCAATGAGCAGTTCTTC